A selection of T cell receptor beta chains follows, all from one sample in a study of control samples from healthy donors and cancer patients. Repertoires were generated with immunoSEQ multiplex PCR, while TCRdb's copy carries only in-frame clones and drops some. The sample has 150,000 to 200,000 clones, roughly 88% seen once; the top ten hold about 1.7%. Sequencing was performed on blood. The receptors come from a man younger than 35 in good health. Both conserved end residues are part of each CDR3. The order of the fields is J gene, clone size, V gene, D gene, CDR3 protein, CDR3 DNA. D genes are given only for firm matches. The size of a clone is reported for some rows only, either as once, few or many, or as a class for expanded clones.

j_call: TRBJ1-1
clone_size: once
v_call: TRBV29-1
d_call: TRBD1
cdr3_aa: CSVGDRNTEAFF
cdr3_nt: TGCAGCGTCGGGGACAGGAACACTGAAGCTTTCTTT

j_call: TRBJ2-3
clone_size: NA
v_call: TRBV12-3/TRBV12-4
d_call: NA
cdr3_aa: CASGGDTDTQYF
cdr3_nt: TGTGCCAGCGGCGGCGACACAGATACGCAGTATTTT

j_call: TRBJ2-5
clone_size: NA
v_call: TRBV28
d_call: TRBD1
cdr3_aa: CASSLRDSQETQYF
cdr3_nt: TGTGCCAGCAGTTTACGGGACAGCCAAGAGACCCAGTACTTC

j_call: TRBJ2-6
clone_size: NA
v_call: TRBV6-5
d_call: NA
cdr3_aa: CASSTGASGANVLTF
cdr3_nt: TGTGCCAGCAGCACTGGAGCCTCTGGGGCCAACGTCCTGACTTTC

j_call: TRBJ2-5
clone_size: NA
v_call: TRBV7-9
d_call: NA
cdr3_aa: CASSSLLGPAETQYF
cdr3_nt: TGTGCCAGCAGCTCACTTCTGGGACCCGCGGAGACCCAGTACTTC

j_call: TRBJ2-7
clone_size: NA
v_call: TRBV27
d_call: NA
cdr3_aa: CASSLRDTTYEQYF
cdr3_nt: TGTGCCAGCAGTCTCCGGGACACGACCTACGAGCAGTACTTC

j_call: TRBJ1-2
clone_size: NA
v_call: TRBV18
d_call: NA
cdr3_aa: CASSLGAGDGYTF
cdr3_nt: TGTGCCAGCTCACTCGGGGCCGGCGATGGCTACACCTTC

j_call: TRBJ2-3
clone_size: NA
v_call: TRBV19
d_call: NA
cdr3_aa: CASSIGLAQSTDTQYF
cdr3_nt: TGTGCCAGTAGTATAGGGCTAGCCCAAAGCACAGATACGCAGTATTTT

j_call: TRBJ1-5
clone_size: NA
v_call: TRBV7-2
d_call: NA
cdr3_aa: CASSLGGQSNQPQHF
cdr3_nt: TGTGCCAGCAGCTTAGGCGGTCAGAGCAATCAGCCCCAGCATTTT

j_call: TRBJ2-3
clone_size: NA
v_call: TRBV30
d_call: NA
cdr3_aa: CAWSVLSGDTQYF
cdr3_nt: TGTGCCTGGAGTGTACTGTCGGGCGATACGCAGTATTTT

j_call: TRBJ1-6
clone_size: NA
v_call: TRBV19
d_call: NA
cdr3_aa: CASSLSYNSPLHF
cdr3_nt: TGTGCCAGTAGCCTGAGCTATAATTCACCCCTCCACTTT

j_call: TRBJ2-1
clone_size: NA
v_call: TRBV6-2/TRBV6-3
d_call: NA
cdr3_aa: CASSYPLDGVSYNEQFF
cdr3_nt: TGTGCCAGCAGTTACCCCCTGGACGGGGTCTCCTACAATGAGCAGTTCTTC

j_call: TRBJ2-7
clone_size: NA
v_call: TRBV9
d_call: NA
cdr3_aa: CASSEDPGSKQYF
cdr3_nt: TGTGCCAGCAGCGAGGACCCGGGCAGTAAGCAGTACTTC

j_call: TRBJ2-1
clone_size: NA
v_call: TRBV4-3
d_call: NA
cdr3_aa: CASSQRLYNEQFF
cdr3_nt: TGCGCCAGCAGCCAACGTCTCTACAATGAGCAGTTCTTC

j_call: TRBJ2-1
clone_size: NA
v_call: TRBV7-6
d_call: TRBD1
cdr3_aa: CASSSYRGTYNEQFF
cdr3_nt: TGTGCCAGCAGCTCTTACAGGGGGACCTACAATGAGCAGTTCTTC

j_call: TRBJ2-7
clone_size: NA
v_call: TRBV5-4
d_call: TRBD2
cdr3_aa: CASSLGLAGRNEQYF
cdr3_nt: TGTGCCAGCAGCCTCGGACTAGCGGGTCGGAACGAGCAGTACTTC

j_call: TRBJ2-3
clone_size: NA
v_call: TRBV14
d_call: NA
cdr3_aa: CASSQDAATQYF
cdr3_nt: TGTGCCAGCAGCCAAGACGCAGCTACGCAGTATTTT

j_call: TRBJ1-1
clone_size: NA
v_call: TRBV27
d_call: NA
cdr3_aa: CASSTDHGSNTEAFF
cdr3_nt: TGTGCCAGCAGCACAGATCACGGATCGAACACTGAAGCTTTCTTT

j_call: TRBJ2-5
clone_size: NA
v_call: TRBV27
d_call: NA
cdr3_aa: CASSGTGLRYQETQYF
cdr3_nt: TGTGCCAGCAGCGGGACGGGACTCAGGTACCAAGAGACCCAGTACTTC

j_call: TRBJ2-7
clone_size: NA
v_call: TRBV5-1
d_call: NA
cdr3_aa: CASSLAGQGPDEQYF
cdr3_nt: TGCGCCAGCAGCTTGGCCGGGCAGGGGCCGGACGAGCAGTACTTC

j_call: TRBJ1-5
clone_size: NA
v_call: TRBV18
d_call: NA
cdr3_aa: CASSPTGGNQPQHF
cdr3_nt: TGTGCCAGCTCACCAACAGGAGGCAATCAGCCCCAGCATTTT

j_call: TRBJ1-1
clone_size: NA
v_call: TRBV15
d_call: NA
cdr3_aa: CATSRLGRTEAFF
cdr3_nt: TGTGCCACCAGCAGATTAGGTCGCACTGAAGCTTTCTTT

j_call: TRBJ1-2
clone_size: NA
v_call: TRBV24-1
d_call: NA
cdr3_aa: CATSLGGYGYTF
cdr3_nt: TGTGCCACCAGTCTCGGGGGATATGGCTACACCTTC

j_call: TRBJ2-2
clone_size: NA
v_call: TRBV7-9
d_call: NA
cdr3_aa: CASSLRRDPNTGELFF
cdr3_nt: TGTGCCAGCAGCTTAAGGCGGGATCCGAACACCGGGGAGCTGTTTTTT

j_call: TRBJ2-7
clone_size: NA
v_call: TRBV6-5
d_call: TRBD1
cdr3_aa: CATAMGQTSYEQYF
cdr3_nt: TGTGCCACAGCAATGGGACAGACCTCCTACGAGCAGTACTTC